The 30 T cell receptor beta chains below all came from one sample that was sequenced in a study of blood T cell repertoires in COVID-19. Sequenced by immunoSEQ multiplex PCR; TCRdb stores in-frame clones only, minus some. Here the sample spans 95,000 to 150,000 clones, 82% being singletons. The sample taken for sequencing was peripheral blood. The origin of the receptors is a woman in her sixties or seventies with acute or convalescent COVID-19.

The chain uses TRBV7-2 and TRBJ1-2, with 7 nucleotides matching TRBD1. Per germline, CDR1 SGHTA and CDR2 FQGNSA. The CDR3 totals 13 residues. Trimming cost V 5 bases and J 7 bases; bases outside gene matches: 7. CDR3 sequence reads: CASSPLQGFGYTF. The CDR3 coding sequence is TGTGCCAGCAGCCCACTACAGGGGTTTGGCTACACCTTC. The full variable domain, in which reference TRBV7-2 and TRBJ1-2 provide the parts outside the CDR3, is GAGVSQSPSNKVTEKGKDVELRCDPISGHTALYWYRQSLGQGLEFLIYFQGNSAPDKSGLPSDRFSAERTGGSVSTLTIQRTQQEDSAVYLCASSPLQGFGYTFGSGTRLTVV.

CDR3 nucleotide sequence: TGTGCCAGCAGTTTGACAGGGCTTGGCTACACCTTC. Its translation: CASSLTGLGYTF. V is TRBV12-3 or TRBV12-4 and J is TRBJ1-2; the match to TRBD1 covers 7 bases. Trimming took 3 bases from V and 7 from J; bases not matched to a gene: 2. The CDR3 consists of 12 residues.

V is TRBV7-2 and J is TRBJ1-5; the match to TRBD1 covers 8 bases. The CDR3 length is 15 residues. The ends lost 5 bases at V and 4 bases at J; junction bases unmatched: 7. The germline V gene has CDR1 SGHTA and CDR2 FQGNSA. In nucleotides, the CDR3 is TGTGCCAGCAGCCAGGACAGGGTTCGGAATCAGCCCCAGCATTTT. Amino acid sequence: CASSQDRVRNQPQHF.

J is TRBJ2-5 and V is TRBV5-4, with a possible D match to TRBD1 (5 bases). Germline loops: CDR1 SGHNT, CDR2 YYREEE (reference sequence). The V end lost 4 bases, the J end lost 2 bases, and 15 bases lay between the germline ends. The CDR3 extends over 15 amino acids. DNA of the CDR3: TGTGCCAGCAGCCGGCTCCTTCAGGGTCAAGAGACCCAGTACTTC. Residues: CASSRLLQGQETQYF.

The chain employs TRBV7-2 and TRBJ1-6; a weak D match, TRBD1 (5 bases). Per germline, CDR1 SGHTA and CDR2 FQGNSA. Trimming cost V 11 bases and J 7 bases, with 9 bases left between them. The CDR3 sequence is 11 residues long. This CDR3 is CAGGRNSPLHF. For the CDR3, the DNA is TGTGCCGGGGGGAGAAATTCACCCCTCCACTTT.

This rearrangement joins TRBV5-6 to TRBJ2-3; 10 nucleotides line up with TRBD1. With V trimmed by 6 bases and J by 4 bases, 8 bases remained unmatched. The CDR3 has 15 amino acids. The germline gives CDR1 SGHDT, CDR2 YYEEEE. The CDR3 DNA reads TGTGCCAGCACCCGCCAGGGACAGGGGTCAGATACGCAGTATTTT. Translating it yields CASTRQGQGSDTQYF.

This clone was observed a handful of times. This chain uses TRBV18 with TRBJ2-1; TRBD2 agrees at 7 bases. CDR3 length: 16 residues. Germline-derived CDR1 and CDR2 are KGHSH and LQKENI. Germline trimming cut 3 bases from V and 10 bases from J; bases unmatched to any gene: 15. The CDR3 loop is CASSPTSLLAKDEQFF. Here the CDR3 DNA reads TGTGCCAGCTCACCTACCAGCTTACTAGCGAAAGACGAGCAGTTCTTC.

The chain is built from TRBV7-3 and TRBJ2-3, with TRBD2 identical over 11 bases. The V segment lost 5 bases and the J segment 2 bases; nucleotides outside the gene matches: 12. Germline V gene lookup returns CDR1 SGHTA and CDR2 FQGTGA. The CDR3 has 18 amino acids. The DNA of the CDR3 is TGTGCCAGCAGCGCCAGAACTCTAGCGGGGGGAGTCACAGATACGCAGTATTTT. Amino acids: CASSARTLAGGVTDTQYF.

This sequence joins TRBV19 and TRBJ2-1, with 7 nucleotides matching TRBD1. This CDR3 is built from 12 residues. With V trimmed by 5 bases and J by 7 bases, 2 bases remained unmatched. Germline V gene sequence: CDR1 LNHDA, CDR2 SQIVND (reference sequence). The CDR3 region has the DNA TGTGCCAGTAGTCCACAGGGGAATGAGCAGTTCTTC. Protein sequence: CASSPQGNEQFF.

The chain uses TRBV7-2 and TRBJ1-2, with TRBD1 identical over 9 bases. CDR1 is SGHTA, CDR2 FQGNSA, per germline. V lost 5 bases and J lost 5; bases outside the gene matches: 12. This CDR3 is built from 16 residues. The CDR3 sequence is CASSTQIDRGFYGYTF. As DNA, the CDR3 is TGTGCCAGCAGCACTCAGATCGACAGGGGGTTTTATGGCTACACCTTC.

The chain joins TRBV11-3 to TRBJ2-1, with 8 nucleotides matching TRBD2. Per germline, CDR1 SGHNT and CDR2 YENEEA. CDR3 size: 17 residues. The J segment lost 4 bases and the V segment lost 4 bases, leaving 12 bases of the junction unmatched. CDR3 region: CASSSASNGGAYNEQFF. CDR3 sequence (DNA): TGTGCCAGCAGCTCCGCTTCTAACGGGGGGGCTTACAATGAGCAGTTCTTC.

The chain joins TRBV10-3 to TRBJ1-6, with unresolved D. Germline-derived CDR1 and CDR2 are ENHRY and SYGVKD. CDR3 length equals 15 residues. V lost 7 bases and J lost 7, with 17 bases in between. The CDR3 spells CAIKAGLVLNSPLHF. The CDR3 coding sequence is TGTGCCATCAAGGCGGGTTTGGTGTTGAATTCACCCCTCCACTTT.

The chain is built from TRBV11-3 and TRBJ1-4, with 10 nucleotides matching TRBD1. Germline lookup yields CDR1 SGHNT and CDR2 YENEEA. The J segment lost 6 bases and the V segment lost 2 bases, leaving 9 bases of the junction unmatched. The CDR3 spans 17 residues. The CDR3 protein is CASSLPTGGASDEKLFF. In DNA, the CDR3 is TGTGCCAGCAGCTTACCGACAGGGGGCGCGTCCGATGAAAAACTGTTTTTT.

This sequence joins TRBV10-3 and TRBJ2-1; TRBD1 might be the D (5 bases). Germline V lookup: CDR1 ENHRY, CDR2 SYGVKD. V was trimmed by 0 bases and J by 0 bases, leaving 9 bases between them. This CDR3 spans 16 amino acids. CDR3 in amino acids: CAISESGPRSYNEQFF. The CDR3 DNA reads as TGTGCCATCAGTGAGTCGGGGCCGCGCTCCTACAATGAGCAGTTCTTC.

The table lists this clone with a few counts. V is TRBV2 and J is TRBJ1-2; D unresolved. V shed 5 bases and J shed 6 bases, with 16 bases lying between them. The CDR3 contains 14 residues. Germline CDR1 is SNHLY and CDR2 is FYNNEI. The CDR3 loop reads CASSYLRGLDGYTF. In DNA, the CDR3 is TGTGCCAGCAGTTACCTCCGAGGTCTCGATGGCTACACCTTC.

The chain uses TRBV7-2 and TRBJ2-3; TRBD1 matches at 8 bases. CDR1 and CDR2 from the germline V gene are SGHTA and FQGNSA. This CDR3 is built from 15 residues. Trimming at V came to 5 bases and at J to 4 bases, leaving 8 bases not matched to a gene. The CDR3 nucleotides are TGTGCCAGCAGCACCCGGACAGGGAGTTCAGATACGCAGTATTTT. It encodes CASSTRTGSSDTQYF.

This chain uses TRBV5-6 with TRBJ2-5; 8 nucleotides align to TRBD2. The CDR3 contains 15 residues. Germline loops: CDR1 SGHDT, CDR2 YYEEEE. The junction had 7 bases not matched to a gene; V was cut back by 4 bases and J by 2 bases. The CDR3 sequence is CASSMTSGGQETQYF. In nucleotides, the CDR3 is TGTGCCAGCAGCATGACCAGCGGGGGACAAGAGACCCAGTACTTC.

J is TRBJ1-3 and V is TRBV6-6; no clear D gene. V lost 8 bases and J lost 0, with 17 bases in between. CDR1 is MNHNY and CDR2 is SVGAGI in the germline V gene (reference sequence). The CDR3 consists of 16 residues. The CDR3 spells CASEGGLRTSGNTIYF. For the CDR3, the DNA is TGTGCCAGCGAGGGAGGGTTACGCACCTCTGGAAACACCATATATTTT.

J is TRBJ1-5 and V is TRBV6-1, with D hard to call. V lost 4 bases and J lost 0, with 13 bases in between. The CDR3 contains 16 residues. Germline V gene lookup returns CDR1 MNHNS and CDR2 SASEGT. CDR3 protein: CASSGTALNSNQPQHF. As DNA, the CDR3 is TGTGCCAGCAGTGGTACAGCTTTAAATAGCAATCAGCCCCAGCATTTT.

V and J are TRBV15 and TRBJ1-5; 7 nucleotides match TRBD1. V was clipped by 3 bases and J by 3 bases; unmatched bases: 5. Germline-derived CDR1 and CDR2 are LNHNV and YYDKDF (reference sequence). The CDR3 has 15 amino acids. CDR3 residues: CATSSGRGFNQPQHF. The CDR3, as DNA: TGTGCCACCAGCAGTGGCAGGGGGTTCAATCAGCCCCAGCATTTT.

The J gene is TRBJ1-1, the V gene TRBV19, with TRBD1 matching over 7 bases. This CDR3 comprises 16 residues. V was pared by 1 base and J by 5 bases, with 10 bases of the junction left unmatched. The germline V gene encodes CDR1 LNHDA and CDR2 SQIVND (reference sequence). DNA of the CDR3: TGTGCCAGTAGTATAGCGGCCAGGGGGTTTTATACTGAAGCTTTCTTT. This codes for CASSIAARGFYTEAFF.

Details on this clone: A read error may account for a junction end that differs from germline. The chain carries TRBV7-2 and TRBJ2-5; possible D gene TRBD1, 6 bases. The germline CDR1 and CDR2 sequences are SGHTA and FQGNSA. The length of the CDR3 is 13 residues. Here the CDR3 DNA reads TGTGCCAGCAGCTCCCCGGGACAAGGGACCCAGTACTTC. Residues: CASSSPGQGTQYF.

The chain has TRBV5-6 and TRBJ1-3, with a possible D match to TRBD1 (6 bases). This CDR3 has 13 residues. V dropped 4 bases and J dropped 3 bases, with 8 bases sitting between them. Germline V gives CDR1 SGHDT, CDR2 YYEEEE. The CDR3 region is CASSTGYGNTIYF. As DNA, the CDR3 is TGTGCCAGCAGCACAGGGTATGGAAACACCATATATTTT.

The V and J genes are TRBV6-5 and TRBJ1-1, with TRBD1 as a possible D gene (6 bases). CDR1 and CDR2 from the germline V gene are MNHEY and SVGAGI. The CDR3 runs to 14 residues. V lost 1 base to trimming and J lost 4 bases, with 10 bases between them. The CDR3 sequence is CASSYLQGSTEAFF. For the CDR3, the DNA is TGTGCCAGCAGTTACTTACAGGGTAGCACTGAAGCTTTCTTT.

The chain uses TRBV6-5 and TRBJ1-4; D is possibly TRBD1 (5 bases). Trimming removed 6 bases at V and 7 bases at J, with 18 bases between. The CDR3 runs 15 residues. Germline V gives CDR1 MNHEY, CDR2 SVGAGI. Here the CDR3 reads CASSPPGWVGEKLFF. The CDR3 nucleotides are TGTGCCAGCAGCCCGCCAGGGTGGGTCGGTGAAAAACTGTTTTTT.

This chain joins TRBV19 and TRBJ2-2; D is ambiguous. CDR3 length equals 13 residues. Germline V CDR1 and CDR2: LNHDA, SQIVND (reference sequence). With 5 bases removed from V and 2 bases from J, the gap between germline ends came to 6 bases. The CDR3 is CASSPLNTGELFF. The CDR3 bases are TGTGCCAGTAGTCCCCTTAACACCGGGGAGCTGTTTTTT.

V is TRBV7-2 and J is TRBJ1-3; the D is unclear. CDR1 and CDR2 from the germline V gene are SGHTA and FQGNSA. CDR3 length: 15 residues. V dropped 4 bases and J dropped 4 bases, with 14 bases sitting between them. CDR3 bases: TGTGCCAGCAGCTCCCTGGGCATGTTCGGAAACACCATATATTTT. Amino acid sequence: CASSSLGMFGNTIYF.

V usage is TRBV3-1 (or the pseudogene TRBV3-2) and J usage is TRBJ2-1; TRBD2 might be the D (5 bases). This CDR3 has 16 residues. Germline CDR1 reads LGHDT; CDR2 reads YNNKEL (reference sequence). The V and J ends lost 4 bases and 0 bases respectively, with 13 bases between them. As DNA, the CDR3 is TGTGCCAGCAGCCCCCCGGACTCCATCTCCTACAATGAGCAGTTCTTC. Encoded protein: CASSPPDSISYNEQFF.

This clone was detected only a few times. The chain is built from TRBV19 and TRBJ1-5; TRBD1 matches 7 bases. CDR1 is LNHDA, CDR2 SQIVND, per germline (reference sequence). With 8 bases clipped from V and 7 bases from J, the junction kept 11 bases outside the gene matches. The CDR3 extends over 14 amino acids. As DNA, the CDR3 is TGTGCCAGTGCCAGAGGACAGGTGAGACAGCCCCAGCATTTT. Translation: CASARGQVRQPQHF.

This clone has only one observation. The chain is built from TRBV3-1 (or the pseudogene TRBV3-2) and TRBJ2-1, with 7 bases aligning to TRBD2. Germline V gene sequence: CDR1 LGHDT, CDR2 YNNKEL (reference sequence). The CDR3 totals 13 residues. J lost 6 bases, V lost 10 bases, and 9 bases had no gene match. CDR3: CATGTTQPNEQFF. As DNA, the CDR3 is TGTGCCACCGGGACTACCCAACCCAATGAGCAGTTCTTC.